This T cell receptor (beta chain) was found in a study of T cells after yellow fever vaccination. V lost 3 bases and J 9 bases, leaving 10 bases between the germline ends. The CDR3 consists of 11 residues. Looked up from germline, CDR1 is SGHDT and CDR2 is YYEEEE. TCRdb called the 5' RACE reads again in MiXCR, with one record for every CDR3 protein. The table shows some 350,000 distinct CDR3 sequences, with more than 5.5% occurring only once. This sequence joins TRBV5-6 and TRBJ2-7; no reliable D call. This TCR came from a man aged 30 to 39 who received the YFV17D yellow fever vaccine. The starting material was PBMCs, obtained 5 days after the yellow fever booster vaccination. CDR3 nucleotide sequence: TGTGCCAGCAGCTCCGCGCAGGTGCAGTACTTC. Protein sequence: CASSSAQVQYF.